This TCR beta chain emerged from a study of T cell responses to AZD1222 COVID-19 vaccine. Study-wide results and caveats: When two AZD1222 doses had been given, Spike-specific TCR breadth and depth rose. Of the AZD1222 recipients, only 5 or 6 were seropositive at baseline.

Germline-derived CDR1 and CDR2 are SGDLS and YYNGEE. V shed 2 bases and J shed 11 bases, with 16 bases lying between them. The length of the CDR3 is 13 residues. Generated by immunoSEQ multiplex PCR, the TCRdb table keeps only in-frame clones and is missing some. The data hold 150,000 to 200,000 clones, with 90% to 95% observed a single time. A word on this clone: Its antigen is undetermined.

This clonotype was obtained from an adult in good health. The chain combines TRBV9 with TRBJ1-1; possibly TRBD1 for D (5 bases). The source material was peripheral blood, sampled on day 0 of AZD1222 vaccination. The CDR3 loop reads CASSVGTAGRAFF. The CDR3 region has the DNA TGTGCCAGCAGCGTGGGGACTGCAGGTAGGGCTTTCTTT.